These 8 T cell receptor beta chains came from one sample sequenced in a study of T cell responses to AZD1222 COVID-19 vaccine. This table comes from immunoSEQ multiplex PCR, and its TCRdb copy is limited to in-frame clones, with some not included. The sample records 150,000 to 180,000 clones, about 88% being singletons. Here the sequenced sample was peripheral blood, taken on day 0 of AZD1222 vaccination. The receptors stem from an adult in good health.

This rearrangement joins TRBV7-8 to TRBJ2-7, with TRBD1 as a possible D gene (5 bases). The CDR3 has 14 residues. With 3 bases removed from V and 3 bases from J, the gap between germline ends came to 12 bases. Germline-derived CDR1 and CDR2 are SGHVS and FQNEAQ. In nucleotides, the CDR3 is TGTGCCAGCAGCTTGGGCAGGGCAGGCTACGAGCAGTACTTC. The encoded protein is CASSLGRAGYEQYF.

The chain joins TRBV6-5 to TRBJ1-3, with TRBD1 identical over 12 bases. Trimming took 5 bases from V and 4 from J; bases not matched to a gene: 3. CDR3 size: 15 residues. Germline CDR1 is MNHEY and CDR2 is SVGAGI. This CDR3 is CASSRGTGGGNTIYF. CDR3 bases: TGTGCCAGCAGTCGGGGGACAGGGGGCGGAAACACCATATATTTT.

The chain recombines TRBV9 with TRBJ2-1; 11 positions match TRBD2. This CDR3 region has 16 residues. The germline gives CDR1 SGDLS, CDR2 YYNGEE. Losses at the gene ends were 0 bases for V and 5 bases for J; bases not matched to a gene: 4. CDR3 nucleotide sequence: TGTGCCAGCAGCGTAGCCCCTAGCGGGGGGAACAATGAGCAGTTCTTC. This sequence encodes CASSVAPSGGNNEQFF.

CDR3 residues: CASSPETGEGEKLFF. The CDR3 DNA sequence: TGTGCCAGCAGCCCGGAGACAGGGGAGGGTGAAAAACTGTTTTTT. The chain links TRBV7-9 to TRBJ1-4; 8 nucleotides agree with TRBD1. The CDR3 is 15 amino acids. Unmatched junction bases numbered 9, after V lost 5 bases and J lost 7 bases. The germline CDR1 and CDR2 sequences are SEHNR and FQNEAQ (reference sequence).

The CDR3 region is CASSFRVEYEQYF. Here the CDR3 DNA reads TGTGCCAGCAGCTTTAGGGTTGAGTACGAGCAGTACTTC. This sequence joins TRBV7-8 and TRBJ2-7; D is unresolved. The CDR3 has 13 amino acids. V was trimmed by 3 bases and J by 4 bases, leaving 10 bases between them. In germline, CDR1 is SGHVS, CDR2 FQNEAQ. The full variable domain, in which reference TRBV7-8 and TRBJ2-7 provide the parts outside the CDR3, is GAGVSQSPRYKVAKRGQDVALRCDPISGHVSLFWYQQALGQGPEFLTYFQNEAQLDKSGLPSDRFFAERPEGSVSTLKIQRTQQEDSAVYLCASSFRVEYEQYFGPGTRLTVT.

Notes on this clone: Other nucleotide sequences from this sample produce the same CDR3. The genes are TRBV18 and TRBJ1-4, with a weak D call TRBD1 (5 bases). The V end was cut by 6 bases, the J end by 2 bases, with 10 bases between. The CDR3 sequence is 14 residues long. Germline V gene lookup returns CDR1 KGHSH and CDR2 LQKENI. The CDR3, as DNA: TGTGCCAGCTCCCCAGGGAGCACTAATGAAAAACTGTTTTTT. It codes for CASSPGSTNEKLFF. The full variable domain, completed using reference TRBV18 and TRBJ1-4, is NAGVMQNPRHLVRRRGQEARLRCSPMKGHSHVYWYRQLPEEGLKFMVYLQKENIIDESGMPKERFSAEFPKEGPSILRIQQVVRGDSAAYFCASSPGSTNEKLFFGSGTQLSVL.

This clone was observed at least ten times. The chain joins TRBV7-8 to TRBJ1-2; TRBD1 agrees at 8 bases. The V gene end was trimmed by 3 bases and the J gene end by 2 bases; junction bases not matched to a gene: 5. Germline CDR1 and CDR2: SGHVS and FQNEAQ. The CDR3 has 15 residues. The DNA of the CDR3 is TGTGCCAGCAGCTTGACCGGACAGGGAAACTATGGCTACACCTTC. It specifies CASSLTGQGNYGYTF.

The CDR3 is CASSYPNNYGYTF. In DNA, the CDR3 is TGTGCCAGCAGTTACCCGAATAACTATGGCTACACCTTC. This chain links TRBV6-2 or TRBV6-3 with TRBJ1-2; no clear D. This CDR3 has 13 residues. In germline, CDR1 is MNHEY, CDR2 SVGEGT. Trimming stripped 2 bases from V and 1 base from J, with 5 bases between.